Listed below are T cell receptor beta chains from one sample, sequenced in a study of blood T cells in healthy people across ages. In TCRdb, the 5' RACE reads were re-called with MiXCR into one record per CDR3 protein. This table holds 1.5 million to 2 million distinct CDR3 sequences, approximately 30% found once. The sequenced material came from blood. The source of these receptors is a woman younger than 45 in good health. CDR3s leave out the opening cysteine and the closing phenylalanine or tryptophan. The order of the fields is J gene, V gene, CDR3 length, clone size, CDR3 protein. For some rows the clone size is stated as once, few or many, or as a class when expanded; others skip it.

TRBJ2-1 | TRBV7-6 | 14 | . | ASSLRPILALNEQF
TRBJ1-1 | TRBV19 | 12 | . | ASSIDLGSTEAF
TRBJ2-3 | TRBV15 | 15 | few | ATSREGRELAADTQY
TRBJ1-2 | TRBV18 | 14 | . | ASSPGMKVTNYGYT
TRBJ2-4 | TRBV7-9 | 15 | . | ASSLNEVAGAKNIQY
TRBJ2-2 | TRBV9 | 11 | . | ASGGAYTGELF
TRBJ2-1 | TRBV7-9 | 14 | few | ASSLVLGTAYNEQF
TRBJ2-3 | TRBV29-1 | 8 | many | SVGADTQY
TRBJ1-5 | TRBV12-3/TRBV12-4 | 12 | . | ASSLSAGSKPQH
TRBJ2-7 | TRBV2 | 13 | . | ASRLLAGGPDEQY
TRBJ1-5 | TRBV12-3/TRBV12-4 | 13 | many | ASSLGQGAGQPQH
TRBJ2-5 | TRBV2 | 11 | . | ASSERAGETQY
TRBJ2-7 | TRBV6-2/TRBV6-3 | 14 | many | ASSYSRTSGIYEQY
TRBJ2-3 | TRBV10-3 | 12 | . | AISEWGNTDTQY
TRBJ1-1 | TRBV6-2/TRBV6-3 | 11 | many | ASSYGGGTEAF
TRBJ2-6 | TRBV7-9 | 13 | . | ASSLKDSGANVLT
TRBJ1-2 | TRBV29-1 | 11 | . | SVETALGEGYT
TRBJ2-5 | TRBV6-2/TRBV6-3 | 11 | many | ATTGLAFGTQY
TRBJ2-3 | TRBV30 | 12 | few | AWNVAGGPDTQY
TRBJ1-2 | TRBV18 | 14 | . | ASSPDRAPSNYGYT
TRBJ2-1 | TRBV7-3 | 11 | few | ASSLSGIDEQF
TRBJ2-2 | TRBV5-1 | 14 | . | ASSFSVSGATGELF